Sequencing of this T cell receptor beta chain was carried out in a study of radiotherapy plus CTLA-4 blockade in lung cancer. Study information: Among all patients, roughly 17% showed objective responses, while 30% to 35% had disease control.

Assay used: immunoSEQ multiplex PCR; TCRdb lists only in-frame clones, some missing. The repertoire includes around 40,000 clones, roughly 75% of them detected once, and 9.8% sits in the top ten. A word on this clone: No antigen is known for it.

The CDR3 length is 13 residues. Trimming removed 2 bases at V and 1 base at J, with 5 bases between. Germline V CDR1 and CDR2: SGHTA, FQGNSA. Study observations and caveats: Strongest reported response predictors: early blood clone changes and post-radiation interferon-beta. Subsequent to radiotherapy plus ipilimumab, tumor-derived TCR clones underwent expansion in blood.

The TCR was taken from a human donor with non-small cell lung cancer who had stable disease on radiotherapy plus ipilimumab. Sequences were derived from peripheral blood, sampled from a patient treated with radiotherapy plus ipilimumab. The chain is built from TRBV7-2 and TRBJ1-1; D unresolved. The CDR3 DNA reads TGTGCCAGCAGCTTACAGGAGAACACTGAAGCTTTCTTT. It yields the protein CASSLQENTEAFF.